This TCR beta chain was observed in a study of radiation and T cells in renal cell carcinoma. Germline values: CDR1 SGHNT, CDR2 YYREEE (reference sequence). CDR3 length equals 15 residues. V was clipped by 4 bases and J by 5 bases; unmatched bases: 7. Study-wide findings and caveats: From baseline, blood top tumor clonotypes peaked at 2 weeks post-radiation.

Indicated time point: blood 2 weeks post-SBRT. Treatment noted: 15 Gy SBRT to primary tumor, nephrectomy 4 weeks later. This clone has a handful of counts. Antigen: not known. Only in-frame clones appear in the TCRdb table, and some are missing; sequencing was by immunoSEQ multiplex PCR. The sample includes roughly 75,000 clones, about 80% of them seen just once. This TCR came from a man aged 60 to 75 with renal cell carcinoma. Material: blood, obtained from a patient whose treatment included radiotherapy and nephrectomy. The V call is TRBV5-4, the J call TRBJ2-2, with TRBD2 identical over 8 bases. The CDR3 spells CASSRSGRRTGELFF. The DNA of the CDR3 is TGTGCCAGCAGCAGAAGCGGGAGAAGGACCGGGGAGCTGTTTTTT.